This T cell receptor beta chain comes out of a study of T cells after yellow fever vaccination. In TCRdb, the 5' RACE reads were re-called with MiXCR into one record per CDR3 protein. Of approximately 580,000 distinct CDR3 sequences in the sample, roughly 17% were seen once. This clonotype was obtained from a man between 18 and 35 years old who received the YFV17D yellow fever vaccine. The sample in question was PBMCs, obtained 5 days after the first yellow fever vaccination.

This CDR3 is CASSLDRRNYNEQFF. DNA of the CDR3: TGCGCCAGCAGCTTAGACCGACGGAACTACAATGAGCAGTTCTTC. The chain links TRBV5-1 to TRBJ2-1; no firm D call. This CDR3 comprises 15 residues. Trimming cost V 2 bases and J 3 bases, with 12 bases left between them. Germline CDR1 SGHRS, CDR2 YFSETQ.